This TCR beta chain was retrieved from a study of blood T cells in healthy people across ages. The ends lost 4 bases at V and 10 bases at J; junction bases unmatched: 19. Germline V lookup: CDR1 SGHVS, CDR2 FNYEAQ. This CDR3 contains 17 residues. Next came a second PCR, run for roughly 6 to 11 cycles, which used a sample-barcoded 5' primer along with a J-beta primer mix. TCRdb reprocessed the 5' RACE reads with MiXCR, giving one entry per CDR3 protein. The table lists about 1.4 million distinct CDR3 sequences, roughly 64% of them singletons, with 6.5% to 8% in the top ten. The chain carries TRBV7-6 and TRBJ2-7, with 10 nucleotides matching TRBD1. Sequencing was performed on blood. The clonotype was recovered from a man aged 18 to 35 in good health. The CDR3 region has the DNA TGTGCCAGCAGCTCTCTGCCCGGGACAGGGGCCTTCGGAGTCCAGTACTTC. It is translated as CASSSLPGTGAFGVQYF. The full variable domain, rest sourced from reference TRBV7-6 and TRBJ2-7, is GAGVSQSPRYKVTKRGQDVALRCDPISGHVSLYWYRQALGQGPEFLTYFNYEAQQDKSGLPNDRFSAERPEGSISTLTIQRTEQRDSAMYRCASSSLPGTGAFGVQYFGPGTRLTVT.